Shown below are 30 T cell receptor beta chains from a single sample sequenced in a study of cytomegalovirus exposure and HLA in healthy donors. The study ran its PCR with 60 Vbeta and 13 Jbeta primers. Produced via immunoSEQ multiplex PCR; TCRdb's table is partial and in-frame only. The repertoire holds roughly 130,000 clones, with about four fifths as singletons. Sequencing was performed on PBMCs. These receptors were collected from a man under 40 in good health and CMV-seronegative.

The chain uses TRBV6-6 and TRBJ2-3; D call uncertain. Germline CDR1 MNHNY, CDR2 SVGAGI (reference sequence). The CDR3 is 15 residues long. The germline V and J ends were trimmed by 0 bases and 2 bases, with 9 bases remaining between them. The CDR3 sequence: CASSYSLSFTDTQYF. The CDR3 DNA reads TGTGCCAGCAGTTACTCCTTATCGTTCACAGATACGCAGTATTTT.

The genes are TRBV11-2 and TRBJ2-3; TRBD2 aligns across 9 bases. Looked up from germline, CDR1 is SGHAT and CDR2 is FQNNGV. CDR3 length: 15 residues. Trimming took 8 bases from V and 2 from J; bases not matched to a gene: 8. For the CDR3, the DNA is TGTGCCAGCGTTGGCGGGAGGGGTTTCACAGATACGCAGTATTTT. Translated, it gives CASVGGRGFTDTQYF.

The V call is TRBV5-6, the J call TRBJ1-2; 7 bases agree with TRBD1. Germline V CDR1 and CDR2: SGHDT, YYEEEE. After removal of 4 bases from V and 5 bases from J, the junction contained 11 bases not matched to a gene. The CDR3 contains 15 residues. CDR3 nucleotides: TGTGCCAGCAGCCCGACAGGGCACGGGAGTTATGGCTACACCTTC. As protein: CASSPTGHGSYGYTF.

The chain employs TRBV2 and TRBJ1-2; the match to TRBD1 covers 8 bases. The germline gives CDR1 SNHLY, CDR2 FYNNEI. The CDR3 runs 13 residues. J was trimmed by 3 bases and V by 6 bases; bases with no gene match: 3. The CDR3 loop reads CASRGTGHYGYTF. Here the CDR3 DNA reads TGTGCCAGCAGAGGGACAGGACACTATGGCTACACCTTC.

There are a few counts of this clone. The chain links TRBV27 to TRBJ2-1; 8 nucleotides match TRBD1. J was trimmed by 8 bases and V by 4 bases; bases with no gene match: 7. The V gene's germline CDR1 is MNHEY and CDR2 SMNVEV (reference sequence). The CDR3 covers 14 residues. The CDR3 bases are TGTGCCAGCAGTTATAAAGCAGGGGGCGATGAGCAGTTCTTC. Translating gives CASSYKAGGDEQFF.

This clone has more than one count but fewer than ten. The genes are TRBV7-2 and TRBJ1-2; D is unclear. V was pared by 2 bases and J by 0 bases, with 7 bases between. The CDR3 totals 14 residues. CDR1 and CDR2 (germline): SGHTA, FQGNSA. The CDR3 sequence: CASSLQVTNYGYTF. The DNA of the CDR3 is TGTGCCAGCAGCTTACAGGTTACTAACTATGGCTACACCTTC.

The rearrangement links TRBV7-3 to TRBJ2-2, with D possibly TRBD1 on 6 matching bases. This CDR3 has 15 amino acids. Germline-derived CDR1 and CDR2 are SGHTA and FQGTGA. The V gene lost 2 bases and the J gene lost 1 base, with 8 bases spanning the gap. Here the CDR3 DNA reads TGTGCCAGCAGCTTACTGGGACAGAACACCGGGGAGCTGTTTTTT. This codes for CASSLLGQNTGELFF.

This clone occurred a few times. The rearrangement joins TRBV7-9 to TRBJ1-1; D call uncertain. With 5 bases removed from V and 9 bases from J, the gap between germline ends came to 13 bases. In germline, CDR1 is SEHNR, CDR2 FQNEAQ (reference sequence). The CDR3 runs to 12 residues. The CDR3: CASSISATKAFF. The CDR3, as DNA: TGTGCCAGCAGCATAAGCGCGACCAAAGCTTTCTTT.

The CDR3 DNA sequence: TGCGCCAGCAGCCAAGGTCGGACAGGGCGTAACTATGGCTACACCTTC. This sequence encodes CASSQGRTGRNYGYTF. The chain combines TRBV4-1 with TRBJ1-2; 8 bases are a match to TRBD1. The V gene end was trimmed by 1 base and the J gene end by 1 base; junction bases not matched to a gene: 5. The CDR3 spans 16 residues. Germline assignment: CDR1 MGHRA and CDR2 YSYEKL.

The chain recombines TRBV2 with TRBJ2-7, with 10 nucleotides matching TRBD1. The CDR3 extends over 14 amino acids. Germline CDR1 reads SNHLY; CDR2 reads FYNNEI. Losses at the gene ends were 3 bases for V and 4 bases for J; bases not matched to a gene: 3. Here the CDR3 DNA reads TGTGCCAGCAGTGAGCCGGGACAGGGGTACGAGCAGTACTTC. Translated, it gives CASSEPGQGYEQYF.

V and J are TRBV28 and TRBJ1-3; TRBD1 matches at 7 bases. This CDR3 contains 14 residues. Germline V gives CDR1 MDHEN, CDR2 SYDVKM. The J segment lost 2 bases and the V segment lost 2 bases, leaving 0 bases of the junction unmatched. CDR3: CASSLQGAGNTIYF. In DNA form, the CDR3 reads TGTGCCAGCAGTTTACAGGGGGCTGGAAACACCATATATTTT.

The chain uses TRBV6-6 and TRBJ2-1, with D possibly being TRBD2 (6 bases). Germline CDR1 is MNHNY and CDR2 is SVGAGI (reference sequence). V dropped 4 bases and J dropped 7 bases, with 14 bases sitting between them. The CDR3 extends over 14 amino acids. This CDR3 reads CASSWGLAVNEQFF. For the CDR3, the DNA is TGTGCCAGCAGTTGGGGACTCGCTGTTAATGAGCAGTTCTTC.

The V gene is TRBV19, the J gene TRBJ1-5; D uncertain. This CDR3 contains 15 residues. Trimming shortened V by 1 base and J by 0 bases, and 7 bases separated the two germline ends. Germline V gene data show CDR1 as LNHDA and CDR2 as SQIVND (reference sequence). The CDR3 here is CASSIGRASNQPQHF. The CDR3 nucleotides read TGTGCCAGTAGTATAGGGAGGGCTAGCAATCAGCCCCAGCATTTT.

J is TRBJ1-5 and V is TRBV4-3; weak D call: TRBD1 (6 bases). The germline CDR1 and CDR2 sequences are LGHNA and YSLEER. There are 14 residues in the CDR3. Trimming cost V 3 bases and J 4 bases, with 10 bases left between them. The CDR3 nucleotides are TGCGCCAGCAGCCAGGACAGAATTAATCAGCCCCAGCATTTT. Residues: CASSQDRINQPQHF.

J is TRBJ1-6 and V is TRBV7-2; D unclear. Trimming removed 11 bases at V and 3 bases at J, with 5 bases between. The CDR3 totals 11 residues. Per the germline V gene, CDR1 is SGHTA and CDR2 is FQGNSA. CDR3 nucleotides: TGTGCCTCCGGCTATAATTCACCCCTCCACTTT. Its protein is CASGYNSPLHF.

This sequence joins TRBV5-4 and TRBJ2-5; TRBD2 might be the D (5 bases). This CDR3 spans 15 amino acids. CDR1 is SGHNT and CDR2 is YYREEE in the germline V gene (reference sequence). V was trimmed by 2 bases and J by 0 bases, leaving 11 bases between them. The CDR3 here is CASSFVLGNQETQYF. Written as DNA, the CDR3 is TGTGCCAGCAGCTTCGTACTAGGGAACCAAGAGACCCAGTACTTC.

This clone has only one observation. The chain employs TRBV6-5 and TRBJ1-2; D perhaps matches TRBD1 (6 bases). Germline CDR1 MNHEY, CDR2 SVGAGI. The V end was cut by 3 bases, the J end by 0 bases, with 8 bases between. The length of the CDR3 is 14 residues. CDR3 bases: TGTGCCAGCAGTTATGGGGGCCCTAACTATGGCTACACCTTC. It specifies CASSYGGPNYGYTF.

Here the CDR3 DNA reads TGTGCCAGCAGTTTATACGGACAGGCGGGATACGAGCAGTACTTC. This sequence encodes CASSLYGQAGYEQYF. J is TRBJ2-7 and V is TRBV6-5; weak D call: TRBD1 (7 bases). V dropped 4 bases and J dropped 4 bases, with 17 bases sitting between them. In germline, CDR1 is MNHEY, CDR2 SVGAGI. This CDR3 has 15 residues.

The chain links TRBV6-6 to TRBJ2-2, with D hard to call. There are 11 residues in the CDR3. Germline CDR1 is MNHNY and CDR2 is SVGAGI (reference sequence). Trimming pared 4 bases from V and 7 bases from J, leaving 4 bases between. The CDR3 here is CASSSVGELFF. CDR3 DNA sequence: TGTGCCAGCAGTTCTGTCGGGGAGCTGTTTTTT.

V is TRBV29-1 and J is TRBJ2-7; D is perhaps TRBD1 (6 bases). Trimming shortened V by 4 bases and J by 3 bases, and 7 bases separated the two germline ends. CDR1 and CDR2 from the germline V gene are SQVTM and ANQGSEA. The CDR3 sequence is 11 residues long. The CDR3 nucleotides read TGCAGCGTTGTAGGGGGCTACGAGCAGTACTTC. This encodes CSVVGGYEQYF.

This clone showed up just once. The V gene is TRBV10-3, the J gene TRBJ1-1, with a weak D call TRBD1 (5 bases). In germline, CDR1 is ENHRY, CDR2 SYGVKD. The CDR3 extends over 13 amino acids. Trimming removed 6 bases from V and 1 base from J, with 9 bases in between. The CDR3 coding sequence is TGTGCCATCAGCCAGGGCGAGAACACTGAAGCTTTCTTT. Its translation is CAISQGENTEAFF.

CDR3 bases: TGTGCCAGCAGCTTATTTGGACTAGCGGGAGGGGTCGGGGAGCTGTTTTTT. It translates to CASSLFGLAGGVGELFF. The V and J genes are TRBV7-2 and TRBJ2-2, with 15 positions matching TRBD2. The CDR3 has 17 amino acids. The V gene end was trimmed by 2 bases and the J gene end by 7 bases; junction bases not matched to a gene: 5. Germline V gene sequence: CDR1 SGHTA, CDR2 FQGNSA.

The J gene is TRBJ2-5, the V gene TRBV10-3; 11 bases match TRBD2. The V gene end was trimmed by 2 bases and the J gene end by 5 bases; junction bases not matched to a gene: 10. Germline lookup yields CDR1 ENHRY and CDR2 SYGVKD. CDR3 length equals 17 residues. CDR3 nucleotides: TGTGCCATCAGTGAGGAGGGGACTAGCGGTCCCCGCGAGACCCAGTACTTC. This sequence encodes CAISEEGTSGPRETQYF.

The CDR3 DNA reads as TGTGCCAGCAGTTTTGTCCAGTCGAGCACAGATACGCAGTATTTT. Translation: CASSFVQSSTDTQYF. The chain joins TRBV6-5 to TRBJ2-3; D is unclear. V was clipped by 4 bases and J by 0 bases, with 11 bases between them. The CDR3 is 15 residues long. Germline CDR1 reads MNHEY; CDR2 reads SVGAGI.

V and J are TRBV10-3 and TRBJ2-5; 9 positions match TRBD2. Trimming took 4 bases from V and 2 from J; bases not matched to a gene: 11. The CDR3 extends over 17 amino acids. Germline CDR1 ENHRY, CDR2 SYGVKD. In DNA form, the CDR3 reads TGTGCCATCAGTGGGGGTAAGGAGCGGGAGGAGCAAGAGACCCAGTACTTC. This codes for CAISGGKEREEQETQYF.

This clone occurred a few times. The chain uses TRBV5-6 and TRBJ1-1; D unresolved. This CDR3 contains 14 residues. Germline values: CDR1 SGHDT, CDR2 YYEEEE. With 2 bases removed from V and 3 bases from J, the gap between germline ends came to 11 bases. This chain's CDR3 is CASSFRVFDTEAFF. The CDR3 DNA reads TGTGCCAGCAGCTTCCGAGTATTCGACACTGAAGCTTTCTTT.

This chain connects TRBV5-1 to TRBJ2-1; D gene unclear. In germline, CDR1 is SGHRS, CDR2 YFSETQ. The CDR3 consists of 16 residues. The V end was cut by 0 bases, the J end by 4 bases, with 14 bases between. The CDR3 is CASSLVAVAVYNEQFF. In DNA form, the CDR3 reads TGCGCCAGCAGCTTGGTCGCTGTGGCGGTATACAATGAGCAGTTCTTC. The whole variable domain, filled in from reference TRBV5-1 and TRBJ2-1, reads KAGVTQTPRYLIKTRGQQVTLSCSPISGHRSVSWYQQTPGQGLQFLFEYFSETQRNKGNFPGRFSGRQFSNSRSEMNVSTLELGDSALYLCASSLVAVAVYNEQFFGPGTRLTVL.

Concerning this clone: At one end the junction does not follow the germline gene, possibly because of a read error. The same CDR3 also results from other DNA sequences found in this sample. The CDR3 spells CASGRVGAASYGYTF. The CDR3 DNA reads TGCGCCAGCGGAAGGGTGGGGGCGGCCTCCTATGGCTACACCTTC. The chain has TRBV6-5 and TRBJ1-2; D possibly corresponds to TRBD1 (6 bases). The germline V gene encodes CDR1 MNHEY and CDR2 SVGAGI. The CDR3 has 15 residues.

In DNA, the CDR3 is TGTGCCAGCAGTAGAACATGGGGGGACAATCAGCCCCAGCATTTT. Translation gives CASSRTWGDNQPQHF. This sequence joins TRBV27 and TRBJ1-5, with D maybe TRBD1 (5 bases). V shed 5 bases and J shed 3 bases, with 14 bases lying between them. This CDR3 has 15 amino acids. Per germline, CDR1 MNHEY and CDR2 SMNVEV (reference sequence).

J is TRBJ2-7 and V is TRBV6-6; TRBD1 matches at 7 bases. This CDR3 comprises 14 residues. The germline gives CDR1 MNHNY, CDR2 SVGAGI (reference sequence). With 8 bases clipped from V and 2 bases from J, the junction kept 9 bases outside the gene matches. The CDR3 sequence is CASGKTGPTYEQYF. The CDR3 bases are TGTGCCAGCGGAAAGACAGGGCCCACCTACGAGCAGTACTTC.